The following is a T cell receptor beta chain sequence with its context. There is no known antigen for this receptor. No clone much larger than this one lies a single base away; base qualities are absent. The immunoSEQ Assay, a bias-controlled multiplex PCR, was used to amplify TCRbeta CDR3 regions from genomic DNA. The paper's data handling went like this. The number of nucleated cells in each sample was estimated from the amplification of reference gene primers within the assay. To quantify the absolute abundance of each unique TCRbeta CDR3 rearrangement, sequence reads were collapsed and filtered. For each sample, productive Simpson clonality was calculated as the square root of Simpson's diversity index over productive rearrangements. The clones in this table, taken by TCRdb from immuneACCESS, are in-frame only. Not every clone is retained; where verified, under half of the shortfall comes from an unresolved V gene, and the cause of the rest is unknown. The DNA gave D and trimming, while V, J and clone size come from that table. In this sample the table shows 140,000 to 150,000 clones, around 89% of which occur a single time. 10% to 15% of the sample goes to the ten largest clones.

One collaborating source in Seattle enrolled patients during active infection and followed them longitudinally through the course of disease. Each collaborating institution followed its own protocols to collect whole blood in K2EDTA tubes. For TCRbeta analysis, collaborators shipped samples as frozen whole blood, isolated PBMCs, or DNA extracted from either of those sample types. The data are from a study of blood T cell repertoires in COVID-19 (dated by TCRdb to about 2020). Regarding the study in general: The collaborator samples originated in the United States, Italy and Spain and spanned the acute and convalescent phases of COVID-19. The prospective study material was composed of cDNA or gDNA derived from T cells, B-cell-depleted T cells, or PBMCs. Subjects who had been exposed to COVID-19, were actively infected with it, or had recovered from it provided the deeply sampled blood TCRbeta repertoires that made up the dataset. A freely available public database, intended as a resource for researchers studying the immune response to SARS-CoV-2, is where the repertoires were released. The samples were drawn from two sources: the first 160 participants of the ongoing ImmuneRACE study, and 1,000 to 1,500 subjects contributed by 6 global collaborators. A de-identified subject ID, COVID-19 status, age in years and sex were almost always included in the sample metadata. Where HLA class I and class II types were available, the types were taken from metadata supplied by the sample provider, not from assay-based typing. The investigation overall reported the following: Clinical and demographic metadata were provided uncurated, with the amount varying by source and participant.

Input material: peripheral blood. The TCR originated in a man in his late teens or twenties with COVID-19, enrolled during active disease.

In nucleotides, the sequence is TGTGCCAGCCAACCACAGGGGCAGAGAGGCTACACCTTC. It encodes CASQPQGQRGYTF. In this chain, TRBV2 is recombined with TRBJ1-2; 7 junctional bases match TRBD1. The CDR3 holds 13 amino acids from the cysteine to the phenylalanine. CDR3 DNA only is kept here, 39 bases in frame from base 1. In the germline V gene, CDR1 corresponds to SNHLY and CDR2 to FYNNEI. Trimming removed 8 bases from V and 8 bases from J; the gene matches leave 11 bases unexplained.